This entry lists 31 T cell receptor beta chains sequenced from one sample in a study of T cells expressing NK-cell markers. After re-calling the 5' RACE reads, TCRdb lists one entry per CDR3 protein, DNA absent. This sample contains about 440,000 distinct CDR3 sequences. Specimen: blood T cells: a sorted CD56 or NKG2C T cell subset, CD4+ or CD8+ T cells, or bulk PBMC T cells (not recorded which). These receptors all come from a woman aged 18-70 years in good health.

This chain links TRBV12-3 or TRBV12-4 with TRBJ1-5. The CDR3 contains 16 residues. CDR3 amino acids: CASSLSAGKGNQPQHF.

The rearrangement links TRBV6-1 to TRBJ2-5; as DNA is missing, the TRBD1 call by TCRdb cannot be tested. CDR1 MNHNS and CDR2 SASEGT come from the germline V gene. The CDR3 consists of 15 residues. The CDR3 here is CASNRGLRSGETQYF.

The CDR3 reads CSAEQMVTDTQYF. The gene calls are TRBV20-1 and TRBJ2-3. CDR3 size: 13 residues. Germline V CDR1 and CDR2: DFQATT, SNEGSKA (reference sequence).

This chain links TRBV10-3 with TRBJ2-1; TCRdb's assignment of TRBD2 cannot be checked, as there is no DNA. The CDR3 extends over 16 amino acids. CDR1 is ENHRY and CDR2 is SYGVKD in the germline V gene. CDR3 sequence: CAISDPRLAGYNEQFF.

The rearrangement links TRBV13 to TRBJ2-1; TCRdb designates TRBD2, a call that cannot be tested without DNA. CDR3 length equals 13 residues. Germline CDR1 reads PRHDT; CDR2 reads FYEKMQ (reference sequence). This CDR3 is CASHLLIREGQFF.

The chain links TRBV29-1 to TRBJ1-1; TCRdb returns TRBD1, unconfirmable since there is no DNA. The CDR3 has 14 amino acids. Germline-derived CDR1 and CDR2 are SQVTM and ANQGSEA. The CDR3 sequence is CSVGHRVIGTEAFF.

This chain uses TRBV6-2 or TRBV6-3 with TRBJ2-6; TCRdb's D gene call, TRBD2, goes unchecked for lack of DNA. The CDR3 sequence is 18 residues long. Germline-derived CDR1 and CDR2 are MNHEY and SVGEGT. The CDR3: CASRGLAGAPSGANVLTF.

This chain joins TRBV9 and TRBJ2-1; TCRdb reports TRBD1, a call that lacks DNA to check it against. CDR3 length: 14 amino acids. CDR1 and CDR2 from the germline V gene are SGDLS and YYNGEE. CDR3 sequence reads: CASTPGGGGNEQFF. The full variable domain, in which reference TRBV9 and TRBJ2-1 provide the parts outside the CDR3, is DSGVTQTPKHLITATGQRVTLRCSPRSGDLSVYWYQQSLDQGLQFLIQYYNGEERAKGNILERFSAQQFPDLHSELNLSSLELGDSALYFCASTPGGGGNEQFFGPGTRLTVL.

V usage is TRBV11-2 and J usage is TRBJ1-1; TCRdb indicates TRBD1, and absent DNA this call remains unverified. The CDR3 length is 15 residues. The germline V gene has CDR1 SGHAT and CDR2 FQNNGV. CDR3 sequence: CASSLYAPGETEAFF.

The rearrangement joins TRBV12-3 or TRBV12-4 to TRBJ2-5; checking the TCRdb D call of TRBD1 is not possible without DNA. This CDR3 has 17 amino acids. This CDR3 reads CASSLGTGDYSWETQYF.

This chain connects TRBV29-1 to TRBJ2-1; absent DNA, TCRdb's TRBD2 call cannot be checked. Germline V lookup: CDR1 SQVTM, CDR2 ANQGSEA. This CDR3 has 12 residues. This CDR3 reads CSVKGLAWEQFF.

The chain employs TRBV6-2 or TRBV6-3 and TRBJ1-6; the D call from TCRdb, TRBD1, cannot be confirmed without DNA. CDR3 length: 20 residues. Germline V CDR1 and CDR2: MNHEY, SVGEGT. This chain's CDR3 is CASSYSRIWDRGRGNSPLHF.

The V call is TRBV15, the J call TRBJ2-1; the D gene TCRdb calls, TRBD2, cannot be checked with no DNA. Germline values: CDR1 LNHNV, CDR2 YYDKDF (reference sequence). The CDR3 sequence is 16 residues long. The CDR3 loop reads CATSPPDSSSYNEQFF.

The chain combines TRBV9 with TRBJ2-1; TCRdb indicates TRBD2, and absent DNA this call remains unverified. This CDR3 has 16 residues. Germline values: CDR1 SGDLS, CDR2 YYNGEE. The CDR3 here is CASSATSDPTYNEQFF.

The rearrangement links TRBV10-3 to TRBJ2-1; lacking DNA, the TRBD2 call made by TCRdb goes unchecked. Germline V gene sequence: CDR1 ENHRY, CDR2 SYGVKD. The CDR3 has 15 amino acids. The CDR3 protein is CAISEGVAVSREQFF.

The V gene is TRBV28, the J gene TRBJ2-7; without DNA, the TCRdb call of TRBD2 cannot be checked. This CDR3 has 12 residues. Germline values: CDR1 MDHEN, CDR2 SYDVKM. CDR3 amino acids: CASRTAPYEQYF. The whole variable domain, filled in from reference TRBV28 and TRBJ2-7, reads DVKVTQSSRYLVKRTGEKVFLECVQDMDHENMFWYRQDPGLGLRLIYFSYDVKMKEKGDIPEGYSVSREKKERFSLILESASTNQTSMYLCASRTAPYEQYFGPGTRLTVT.

The CDR3 is CASSFMASRPDTQYF. V and J are TRBV12-3 or TRBV12-4 and TRBJ2-3; TCRdb indicates TRBD2, and absent DNA this call remains unverified. The CDR3 loop spans 15 amino acids.

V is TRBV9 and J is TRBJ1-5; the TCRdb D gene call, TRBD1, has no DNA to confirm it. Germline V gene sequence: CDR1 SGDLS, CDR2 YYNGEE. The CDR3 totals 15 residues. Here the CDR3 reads CASSPGQGRYQPQHF.

The CDR3 here is CASSEPQGANYGYTF. V gene TRBV7-2 combines with J gene TRBJ1-2; TCRdb's D gene call, TRBD1, goes unchecked for lack of DNA. CDR3 size: 15 residues. Germline loops: CDR1 SGHTA, CDR2 FQGNSA.

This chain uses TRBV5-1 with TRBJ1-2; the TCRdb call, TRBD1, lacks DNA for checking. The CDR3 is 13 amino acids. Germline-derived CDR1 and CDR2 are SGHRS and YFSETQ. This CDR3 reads CASSSPGGDGYTF.

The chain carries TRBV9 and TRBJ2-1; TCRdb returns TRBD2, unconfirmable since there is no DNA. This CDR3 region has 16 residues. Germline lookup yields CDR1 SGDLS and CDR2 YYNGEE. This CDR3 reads CASSPRAGVLYHEQFF.

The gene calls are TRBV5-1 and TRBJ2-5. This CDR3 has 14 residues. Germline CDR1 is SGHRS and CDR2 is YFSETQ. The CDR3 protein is CASSLEYSQETQYF.

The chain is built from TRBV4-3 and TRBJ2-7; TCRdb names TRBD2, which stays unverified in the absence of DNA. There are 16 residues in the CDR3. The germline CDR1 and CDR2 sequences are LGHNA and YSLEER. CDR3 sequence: CASSQDRTSGSHEQYF.

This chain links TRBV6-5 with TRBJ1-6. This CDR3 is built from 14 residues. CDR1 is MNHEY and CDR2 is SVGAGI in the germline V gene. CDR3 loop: CASSYNLMGSPLHF.

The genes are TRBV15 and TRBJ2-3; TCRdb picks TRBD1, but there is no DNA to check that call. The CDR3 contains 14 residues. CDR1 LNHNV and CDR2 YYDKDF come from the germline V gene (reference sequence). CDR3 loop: CATSPGTLTDTQYF.

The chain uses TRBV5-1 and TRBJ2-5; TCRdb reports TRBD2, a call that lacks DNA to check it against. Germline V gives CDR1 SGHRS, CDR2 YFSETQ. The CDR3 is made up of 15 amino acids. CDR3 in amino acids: CASSLWWTAQETQYF. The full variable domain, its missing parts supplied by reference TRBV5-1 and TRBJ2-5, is KAGVTQTPRYLIKTRGQQVTLSCSPISGHRSVSWYQQTPGQGLQFLFEYFSETQRNKGNFPGRFSGRQFSNSRSEMNVSTLELGDSALYLCASSLWWTAQETQYFGPGTRLLVL.

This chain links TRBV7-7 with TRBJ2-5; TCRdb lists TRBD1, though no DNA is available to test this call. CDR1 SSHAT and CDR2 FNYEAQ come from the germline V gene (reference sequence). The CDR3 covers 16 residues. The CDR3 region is CASSLDRAGGQETQYF.

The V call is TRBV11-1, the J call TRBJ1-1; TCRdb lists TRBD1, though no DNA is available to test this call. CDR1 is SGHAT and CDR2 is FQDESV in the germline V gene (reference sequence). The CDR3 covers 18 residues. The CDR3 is CASSYLLGTVEGSTEAFF.

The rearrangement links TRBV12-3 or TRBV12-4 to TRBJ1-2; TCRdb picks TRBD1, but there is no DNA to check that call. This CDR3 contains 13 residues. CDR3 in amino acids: CASGDSSNYGYTF.

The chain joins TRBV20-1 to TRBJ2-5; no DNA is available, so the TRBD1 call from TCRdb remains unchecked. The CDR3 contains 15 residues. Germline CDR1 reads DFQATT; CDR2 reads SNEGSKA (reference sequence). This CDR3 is CSARDRRTGGETQYF.

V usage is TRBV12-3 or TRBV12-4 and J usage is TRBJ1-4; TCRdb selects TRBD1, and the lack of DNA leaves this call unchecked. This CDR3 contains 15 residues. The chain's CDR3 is CASSSTGLANEKLFF.